This T cell receptor (beta chain) was captured by sequencing in a study of blood T cell repertoires in COVID-19. Study context: T cells, B-cell-depleted T cells, or PBMCs provided the cDNA or gDNA that served as material.

CDR3 size: 11 residues. V was cut by 7 bases and J by 7 bases, with 10 bases left in between. Germline values: CDR1 LNHDA, CDR2 SQIVND (reference sequence). Original analysis: Using reference gene primer amplification, nucleated cell counts were estimated. Only in-frame clones appear in the TCRdb table, and some are missing; sequencing was by immunoSEQ multiplex PCR. V and J calls and clone size are copied from that table; D and trimming were computed from the DNA. The sample comprises about 240,000 clones, roughly 85% of which are singletons, and approximately 5% rests with the top ten. Patients of the Seattle cohort, enrolled during active infection, were followed longitudinally.

The origin of this receptor is a man aged 45-60 years with COVID-19, enrolled during active disease. V usage is TRBV19 and J usage is TRBJ1-1; D perhaps matches TRBD1 (6 bases). Input material: peripheral blood. The CDR3 bases are TGTGCCAGTACCTACAGGGATGAAGCTTTCTTT. This codes for CASTYRDEAFF.